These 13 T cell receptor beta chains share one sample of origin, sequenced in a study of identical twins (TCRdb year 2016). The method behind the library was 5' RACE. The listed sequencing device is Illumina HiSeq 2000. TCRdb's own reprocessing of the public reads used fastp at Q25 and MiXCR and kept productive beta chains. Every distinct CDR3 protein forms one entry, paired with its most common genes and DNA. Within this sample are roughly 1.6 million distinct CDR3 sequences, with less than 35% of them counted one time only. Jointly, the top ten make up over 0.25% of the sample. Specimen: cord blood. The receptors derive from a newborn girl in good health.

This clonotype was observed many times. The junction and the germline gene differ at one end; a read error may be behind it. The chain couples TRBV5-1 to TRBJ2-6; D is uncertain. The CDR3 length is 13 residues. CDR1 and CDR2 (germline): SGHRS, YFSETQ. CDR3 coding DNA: TGTGCCAGCAGCTTAGTTGGGGCCAACGTCCTGACTTTC. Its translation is CASSLVGANVLTF. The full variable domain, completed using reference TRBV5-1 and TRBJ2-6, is KAGVTQTPRYLIKTRGQQVTLSCSPISGHRSVSWYQQTPGQGLQFLFEYFSETQRNKGNFPGRFSGRQFSNSRSEMNVSTLELGDSALYLCASSLVGANVLTFGAGSRLTVL.

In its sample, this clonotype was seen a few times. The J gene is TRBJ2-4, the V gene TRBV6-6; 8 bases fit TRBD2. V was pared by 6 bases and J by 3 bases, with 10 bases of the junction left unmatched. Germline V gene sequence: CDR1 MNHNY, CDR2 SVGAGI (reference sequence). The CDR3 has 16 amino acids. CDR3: CASSPSGGVVKNIQYF. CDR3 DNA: TGTGCCAGCAGCCCCTCCGGGGGGGTTGTCAAAAACATTCAGTACTTC.

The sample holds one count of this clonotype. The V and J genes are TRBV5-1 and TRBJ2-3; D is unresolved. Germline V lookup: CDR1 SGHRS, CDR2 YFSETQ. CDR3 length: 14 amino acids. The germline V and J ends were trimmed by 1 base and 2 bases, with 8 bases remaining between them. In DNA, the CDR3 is TGCGCCAGCAGCTTGCAGCCCGCCACAGATACGCAGTATTTT. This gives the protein CASSLQPATDTQYF.

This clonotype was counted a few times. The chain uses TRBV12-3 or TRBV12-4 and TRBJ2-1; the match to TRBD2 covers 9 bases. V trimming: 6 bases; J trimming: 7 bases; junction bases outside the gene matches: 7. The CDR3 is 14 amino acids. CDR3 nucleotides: TGTGCCAGCAGAAGCGGACTAGCGATAAATGAGCAGTTCTTC. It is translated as CASRSGLAINEQFF.

For the CDR3, the DNA is TGTGCCAGCAGCTTCGCCGGGACTAGCGGTATAGAGACCCAGTACTTC. It codes for CASSFAGTSGIETQYF. The chain recombines TRBV6-5 with TRBJ2-5; 11 bases match TRBD2. The trim removed 6 bases at V and 4 bases at J, leaving 10 bases unmatched. Germline CDR1 and CDR2: MNHEY and SVGAGI. The CDR3 covers 16 residues.

Here the CDR3 reads CASSAGLAGPLGETQYF. The DNA for the CDR3 is TGTGCCAGCAGCGCGGGACTAGCGGGCCCCCTGGGAGAGACCCAGTACTTC. V and J are TRBV7-9 and TRBJ2-7; 12 bases match TRBD2. The DNA end is more similar to TRBJ2-5, so the J call may be wrong. The CDR3 contains 17 residues. Per the germline V gene, CDR1 is SEHNR and CDR2 is FQNEAQ (reference sequence).

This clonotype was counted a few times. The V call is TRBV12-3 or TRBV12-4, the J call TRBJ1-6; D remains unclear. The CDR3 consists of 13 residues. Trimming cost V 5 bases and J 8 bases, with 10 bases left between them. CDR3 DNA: TGTGCCAGCAGTGTCGAGACTGATTCACCCCTCCACTTT. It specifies CASSVETDSPLHF.

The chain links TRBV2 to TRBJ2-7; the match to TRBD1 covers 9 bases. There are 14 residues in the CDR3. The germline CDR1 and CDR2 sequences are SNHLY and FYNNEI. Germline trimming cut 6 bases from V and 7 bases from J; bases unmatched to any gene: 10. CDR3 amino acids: CASRPQGALDEQYF. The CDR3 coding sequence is TGTGCCAGCAGACCACAGGGGGCCCTAGATGAGCAGTACTTC.

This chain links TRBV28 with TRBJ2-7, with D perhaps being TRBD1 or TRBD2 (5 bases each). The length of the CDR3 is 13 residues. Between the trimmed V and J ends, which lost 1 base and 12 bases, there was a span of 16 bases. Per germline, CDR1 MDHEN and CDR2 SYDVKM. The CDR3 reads CASSLFRDRATYF. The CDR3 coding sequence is TGTGCCAGCAGTTTATTTCGGGACCGAGCGACGTACTTC.

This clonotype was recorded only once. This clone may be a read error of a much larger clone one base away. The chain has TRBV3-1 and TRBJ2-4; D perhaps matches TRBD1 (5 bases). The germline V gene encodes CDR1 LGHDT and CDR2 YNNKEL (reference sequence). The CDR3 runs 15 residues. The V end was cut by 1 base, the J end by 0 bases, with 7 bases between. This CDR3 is CASSQVTVAKNIQYF. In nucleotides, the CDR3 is TGTGCCAGCAGCCAAGTGACAGTAGCCAAAAACATTCAGTACTTC.

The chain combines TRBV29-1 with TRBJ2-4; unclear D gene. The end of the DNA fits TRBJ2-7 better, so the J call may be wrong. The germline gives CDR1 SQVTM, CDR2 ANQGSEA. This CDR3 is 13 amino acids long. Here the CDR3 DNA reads TGCAGCGTTGCGATTCGCGCACCCTACGAGCAGTACTTC. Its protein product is CSVAIRAPYEQYF.

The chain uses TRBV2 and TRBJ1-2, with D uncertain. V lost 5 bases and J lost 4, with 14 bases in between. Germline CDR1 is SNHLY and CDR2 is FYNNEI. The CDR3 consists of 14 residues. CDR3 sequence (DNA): TGTGCCAGCAGTACCCGGTTTGCGTTCTATGGCTACACCTTC. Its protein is CASSTRFAFYGYTF.

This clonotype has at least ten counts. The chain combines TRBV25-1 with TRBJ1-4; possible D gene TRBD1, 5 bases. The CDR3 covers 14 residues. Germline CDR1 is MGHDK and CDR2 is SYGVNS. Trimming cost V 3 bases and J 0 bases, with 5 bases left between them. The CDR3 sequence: CASSETATNEKLFF. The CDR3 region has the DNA TGTGCCAGCAGTGAGACAGCAACTAATGAAAAACTGTTTTTT.